This is a list of T cell receptor beta chains from one sample in a study of shared clonotypes between healthy human individuals. This table comes from immunoSEQ multiplex PCR, and its TCRdb copy is limited to in-frame clones, with some not included. Of hundreds of thousands of clones listed, roughly 95% are singletons. The sequencing input was naive CD8+ T cells sorted from blood. The receptors originated from a woman in her twenties or thirties in good health. Each CDR3 is given without its conserved first and last residue. A D gene is named only where the DNA matches it firmly.

v_call: TRBV28; d_call: NA; j_call: TRBJ2-7; cdr3_aa: ASSLPNGEQY
v_call: TRBV5-6; d_call: TRBD1; j_call: TRBJ2-5; cdr3_aa: ASSEAGTVYQETQY
v_call: TRBV7-6; d_call: NA; j_call: TRBJ1-1; cdr3_aa: ASSNNMNTEAF
v_call: TRBV19; d_call: TRBD1; j_call: TRBJ2-7; cdr3_aa: ASTPGAGGYEQY
v_call: TRBV6-5; d_call: NA; j_call: TRBJ2-2; cdr3_aa: ASSYSSGENTRELF
v_call: TRBV27; d_call: NA; j_call: TRBJ2-5; cdr3_aa: ASSLLRGGETQY
v_call: TRBV7-9; d_call: NA; j_call: TRBJ2-3; cdr3_aa: ASSLAMASPDTQY
v_call: TRBV15; d_call: NA; j_call: TRBJ2-7; cdr3_aa: ATSRGQTGSSYEQY
v_call: TRBV28; d_call: TRBD2; j_call: TRBJ2-1; cdr3_aa: ASSHPGLANYNEQF
v_call: TRBV5-5; d_call: NA; j_call: TRBJ1-1; cdr3_aa: ASSGRWGEAF
v_call: TRBV2; d_call: NA; j_call: TRBJ1-5; cdr3_aa: ASSQEEGKSGPGFLDGNQPQH
v_call: TRBV5-4; d_call: TRBD2; j_call: TRBJ2-7; cdr3_aa: ASSLSRESLYEQY
v_call: TRBV2; d_call: NA; j_call: TRBJ1-4; cdr3_aa: ASSEYSNEKLF
v_call: TRBV4-1; d_call: NA; j_call: TRBJ2-4; cdr3_aa: ASSQDFGIKNIQY
v_call: TRBV5-8; d_call: NA; j_call: TRBJ2-4; cdr3_aa: ASSLGPGYC
v_call: TRBV19; d_call: NA; j_call: TRBJ1-1; cdr3_aa: ASSIGPLNTEAF
v_call: TRBV28; d_call: NA; j_call: TRBJ2-7; cdr3_aa: ASSFALGYEQY
v_call: TRBV10-3; d_call: TRBD1; j_call: TRBJ1-3; cdr3_aa: AIGTASGNTIY
v_call: TRBV9; d_call: NA; j_call: TRBJ2-3; cdr3_aa: ASSVATTSSTDTQY
v_call: TRBV13; d_call: TRBD2; j_call: TRBJ2-5; cdr3_aa: ASSPSGGDETQY
v_call: TRBV7-7; d_call: NA; j_call: TRBJ2-1; cdr3_aa: ASSLEVGSDEQF
v_call: TRBV4-1; d_call: TRBD1; j_call: TRBJ1-6; cdr3_aa: ASSQTLGTANSPLH
v_call: TRBV27; d_call: NA; j_call: TRBJ1-5; cdr3_aa: ASSLMAGSRNQPQH
v_call: TRBV7-9; d_call: TRBD2; j_call: TRBJ2-7; cdr3_aa: ASSTSGVSYEQY
v_call: TRBV5-1; d_call: NA; j_call: TRBJ2-1; cdr3_aa: ASSYDSNEQF
v_call: TRBV6-5; d_call: NA; j_call: TRBJ2-2; cdr3_aa: ASSHQQEYTGELF
v_call: TRBV25-1; d_call: TRBD2; j_call: TRBJ2-7; cdr3_aa: ASSRGLAGGLYEQY
v_call: TRBV28; d_call: NA; j_call: TRBJ1-2; cdr3_aa: ASRTQIRDRGFGGYT
v_call: TRBV7-6; d_call: NA; j_call: TRBJ2-3; cdr3_aa: ASSLGFEGGGTDTQY